These 18 T cell receptor beta chains share one sample of origin, sequenced in a study of T cells after yellow fever vaccination. Using its own MiXCR run on the 5' RACE reads, TCRdb lists one record per CDR3 protein. The repertoire holds about 330,000 distinct CDR3 sequences, approximately 7% seen once, with over 15% in the top ten. Sample: PBMCs, taken roughly 46 days after the first yellow fever vaccination. The receptor set was obtained from a man between 18 and 29 years old who received the YFV17D yellow fever vaccine.

This clonotype was detected a few times. The chain links TRBV6-5 to TRBJ2-3; D remains ambiguous. Germline V CDR1 and CDR2: MNHEY, SVGAGI. V was clipped by 0 bases and J by 2 bases, with 15 bases between them. CDR3 length: 17 amino acids. CDR3 sequence reads: CASSYSNIPRTTDTQYF. CDR3 in DNA: TGTGCCAGCAGTTACTCGAATATCCCTCGTACCACAGATACGCAGTATTTT.

The genes are TRBV6-5 and TRBJ1-1; D not resolved. Trimming took off 2 bases at V and 0 bases at J, with 10 bases between the two ends. The germline CDR1 and CDR2 sequences are MNHEY and SVGAGI. The CDR3 is 15 amino acids. CDR3 sequence (DNA): TGTGCCAGCAGTTACAATCGGCTACTGAACACTGAAGCTTTCTTT. Its translation: CASSYNRLLNTEAFF.

This clonotype was seen ten or more times. V and J are TRBV6-1 and TRBJ1-1, with 7 nucleotides matching TRBD1. With V trimmed by 7 bases and J by 5 bases, 13 bases remained unmatched. The CDR3 is 15 residues long. Germline CDR1 MNHNS, CDR2 SASEGT. CDR3 in DNA: TGTGCCAGCAAGTACCCATCAGGGGGTCGGACTGAAGCTTTCTTT. Encoded protein: CASKYPSGGRTEAFF.

CDR3 DNA: TGTGCCAGCAGCTCAACAAACTACGGGACCCAGTACTTC. Translating gives CASSSTNYGTQYF. J is TRBJ2-5 and V is TRBV7-9; no clear D. V lost 4 bases, J lost 7 bases, and 13 bases lay in between. Germline assignment: CDR1 SEHNR and CDR2 FQNEAQ (reference sequence). This CDR3 region has 13 residues.

The gene calls are TRBV6-5 and TRBJ2-1, with D possibly matching TRBD1 (6 bases). V was cut by 0 bases and J by 6 bases, with 15 bases left in between. The CDR3 runs to 16 residues. CDR1 is MNHEY and CDR2 is SVGAGI in the germline V gene. CDR3 DNA: TGTGCCAGCAGTTACTCGGGTTACAGGGCCAGCAATGAGCAGTTCTTC. Translation: CASSYSGYRASNEQFF.

There are many counts of this clonotype. The rearrangement uses TRBV15 and TRBJ2-3; D unresolved. Germline CDR1 LNHNV, CDR2 YYDKDF (reference sequence). With 7 bases removed from V and 4 bases from J, the gap between germline ends came to 12 bases. This CDR3 comprises 13 residues. CDR3: CATMVGASDTQYF. Written as DNA, the CDR3 is TGTGCCACCATGGTGGGCGCTTCAGATACGCAGTATTTT. The variable domain in full, completed from reference TRBV15 and TRBJ2-3, reads DAMVIQNPRYQVTQFGKPVTLSCSQTLNHNVMYWYQQKSSQAPKLLFHYYDKDFNNEADTPDNFQSRRPNTSFCFLDIRSPGLGDTAMYLCATMVGASDTQYFGPGTRLTVL.

The genes are TRBV10-3 and TRBJ2-3; tentative D call: TRBD2 (5 bases). V was pared by 7 bases and J by 0 bases, with 17 bases between. Germline V gives CDR1 ENHRY, CDR2 SYGVKD. There are 16 residues in the CDR3. The CDR3 is CAIMDSGWGSTDTQYF. CDR3 nucleotide sequence: TGTGCCATCATGGATTCGGGGTGGGGTAGCACAGATACGCAGTATTTT.

This clonotype was observed at least ten times. The chain employs TRBV6-5 and TRBJ2-7, with a tentative D call TRBD1 (7 bases). The V gene lost 6 bases and the J gene lost 4 bases, with 16 bases spanning the gap. CDR3 length: 14 amino acids. Germline CDR1 and CDR2: MNHEY and SVGAGI. CDR3 bases: TGTGCCAGCAGCTACCGACAGGGAGGTTACGAGCAGTACTTC. This sequence encodes CASSYRQGGYEQYF.

DNA of the CDR3: TGTGCCAGCAGATTGGGGGTAACCCAAGAGACCCAGTACTTC. Protein sequence: CASRLGVTQETQYF. The V gene is TRBV6-1, the J gene TRBJ2-5; D possibly matches TRBD1 or TRBD2 (5 bases each). Per germline, CDR1 MNHNS and CDR2 SASEGT. Trimming took off 6 bases at V and 1 base at J, with 12 bases between the two ends. The length of the CDR3 is 14 residues.

In its sample, this clonotype was seen many times. V gene TRBV7-2 combines with J gene TRBJ2-3, with unresolved D. Trimming removed 4 bases at V and 6 bases at J, with 8 bases between. The CDR3 length is 12 residues. The germline V gene has CDR1 SGHTA and CDR2 FQGNSA. The CDR3 sequence is CASSWLRDTQYF. The CDR3 DNA reads TGTGCCAGCAGCTGGCTTAGGGATACGCAGTATTTT.

The CDR3 nucleotides are TGTGCCAGCCTAGCGGGGTGGGCAGATACGCAGTATTTT. It is translated as CASLAGWADTQYF. The chain links TRBV7-2 to TRBJ2-3; 9 bases are a match to TRBD2. Trimming removed 8 bases from V and 4 bases from J; junction bases left unmatched: 4. Looked up from germline, CDR1 is SGHTA and CDR2 is FQGNSA. The CDR3 loop spans 13 amino acids.

A word on this clonotype: This may be a read error, as it is one base from a much larger clone. The chain links TRBV10-3 to TRBJ2-7; D not certain. With 1 base removed from V and 2 bases from J, the gap between germline ends came to 12 bases. The CDR3 spans 15 residues. The V gene's germline CDR1 is ENHRY and CDR2 SYGVKD. The CDR3 is CAISEYTAKAYEQYF. CDR3 DNA: TGTGCCATCAGTGAGTATACAGCAAAAGCCTACGAGCAGTACTTC.

V gene TRBV7-2 combines with J gene TRBJ2-3, with unresolved D. CDR3 length: 14 amino acids. Per the germline V gene, CDR1 is SGHTA and CDR2 is FQGNSA. V was shortened by 5 bases and J by 5 bases, with 14 bases between the two germline ends. The CDR3 sequence is CASSPSPLRDTQYF. CDR3 sequence (DNA): TGTGCCAGCAGCCCGTCCCCCTTGAGAGATACGCAGTATTTT.

This clonotype appeared a few times. V usage is TRBV6-4 and J usage is TRBJ2-1; 9 bases match TRBD2. After removal of 3 bases from V and 11 bases from J, the junction contained 11 bases not matched to a gene. Germline loops: CDR1 MRHNA, CDR2 SNTAGT. The CDR3 totals 15 residues. The CDR3 bases are TGTGCCAGCAGTGAGGTGCGGGGGGGCTGGTCGAAGCAGTTCTTC. The encoded protein is CASSEVRGGWSKQFF.

This clonotype was detected a few times. V gene TRBV10-3 combines with J gene TRBJ2-7, with 12 bases matching TRBD1. The CDR3 sequence is 15 residues long. The V gene's germline CDR1 is ENHRY and CDR2 SYGVKD. V was clipped by 5 bases and J by 1 base; unmatched bases: 3. CDR3 DNA sequence: TGTGCCATCAGTATGGGACAGGGGGCGTCCTACGAGCAGTACTTC. Translating gives CAISMGQGASYEQYF.

This clonotype was seen a handful of times. The rearrangement joins TRBV7-9 to TRBJ1-2; 9 bases fit TRBD1. The CDR3 has 14 residues. Losses at the gene ends were 1 base for V and 9 bases for J; bases not matched to a gene: 6. Germline V gene sequence: CDR1 SEHNR, CDR2 FQNEAQ (reference sequence). CDR3 nucleotide sequence: TGTGCCAGCAGCTTAGTCGGGGGACAGGGCCGCTACACCTTC. It is translated as CASSLVGGQGRYTF.

A few counts support this clonotype. The gene calls are TRBV18 and TRBJ2-3, with D uncertain. Germline CDR1 KGHSH, CDR2 LQKENI. V was clipped by 4 bases and J by 2 bases, with 10 bases between them. The CDR3 totals 14 residues. CDR3 in DNA: TGTGCCAGCTCACACCCGGGTTACACAGATACGCAGTATTTT. Protein: CASSHPGYTDTQYF.

The rearrangement joins TRBV6-5 to TRBJ1-1; D call uncertain. The V end was cut by 4 bases, the J end by 3 bases, with 12 bases between. The CDR3 length is 14 residues. Germline values: CDR1 MNHEY, CDR2 SVGAGI. The CDR3 nucleotides are TGTGCCAGCAGTTTAGAGGGTTGGTACACTGAAGCTTTCTTT. Residues: CASSLEGWYTEAFF.